This entry lists 13 T cell receptor beta chains sequenced from one sample in a study of blood T cell repertoires in COVID-19. This table comes from immunoSEQ multiplex PCR, and its TCRdb copy is limited to in-frame clones, with some not included. The sample carries more than 95,000 clones, approximately 79% recorded once. Sequenced material: peripheral blood. These receptor sequences come from a man aged 45 to 65 with acute or convalescent COVID-19.

J is TRBJ2-7 and V is TRBV5-1, with a tentative D call TRBD1 (5 bases). Per germline, CDR1 SGHRS and CDR2 YFSETQ. V lost 3 bases and J 0 bases, leaving 13 bases between the germline ends. CDR3 length: 15 residues. The CDR3, as DNA: TGCGCCAGCAGCTCTCAGACAGTTAGCTCCTACGAGCAGTACTTC. This sequence encodes CASSSQTVSSYEQYF. Full variable domain (missing parts from reference TRBV5-1 and TRBJ2-7): KAGVTQTPRYLIKTRGQQVTLSCSPISGHRSVSWYQQTPGQGLQFLFEYFSETQRNKGNFPGRFSGRQFSNSRSEMNVSTLELGDSALYLCASSSQTVSSYEQYFGPGTRLTVT.

A single count supports this clone. The rearrangement joins TRBV5-4 to TRBJ2-7; 12 bases agree with TRBD2. The CDR3 has 15 amino acids. With 2 bases clipped from V and 4 bases from J, the junction kept 4 bases outside the gene matches. Germline assignment: CDR1 SGHNT and CDR2 YYREEE (reference sequence). The CDR3 DNA reads TGTGCCAGCAGCTTTAGGACTAGCGGGACTTACGAGCAGTACTTC. It encodes CASSFRTSGTYEQYF.

The chain recombines TRBV10-3 with TRBJ1-2, with TRBD1 matching over 8 bases. In germline, CDR1 is ENHRY, CDR2 SYGVKD. The CDR3 contains 15 residues. V lost 6 bases to trimming and J lost 4 bases; unmatched junction nucleotides: 10. The CDR3 region is CAISNDDRGSYGYTF. The CDR3 DNA reads as TGTGCCATCAGCAATGATGACAGGGGCTCCTATGGCTACACCTTC.

The V call is TRBV6-5, the J call TRBJ1-1, with 7 bases matching TRBD1. The CDR3 has 13 amino acids. V trimming: 6 bases; J trimming: 11 bases; junction bases outside the gene matches: 12. The germline V gene encodes CDR1 MNHEY and CDR2 SVGAGI. CDR3: CASSYRGGGAAFF. In DNA, the CDR3 is TGTGCCAGCAGCTACAGGGGAGGTGGTGCGGCTTTCTTT.

This clone has a single count. The chain combines TRBV6-5 with TRBJ1-6, with D uncertain. The CDR3 has 13 amino acids. Between the trimmed V and J ends, which lost 6 bases and 5 bases, there was a span of 8 bases. CDR1 and CDR2 (germline): MNHEY, SVGAGI. The CDR3 loop reads CASRAADNSPLHF. In DNA, the CDR3 is TGTGCCAGCAGGGCGGCCGATAATTCACCCCTCCACTTT.

The rearrangement uses TRBV3-1 (or the pseudogene TRBV3-2) and TRBJ1-2, with D tentatively TRBD1 (6 bases). The ends were cut back, 0 bases at V and 8 bases at J, with 16 bases in the middle. The CDR3 has 15 amino acids. CDR1 is LGHDT, CDR2 YNNKEL, per germline (reference sequence). The CDR3 nucleotides are TGTGCCAGCAGCCAAGATAGTTGGGGGCAAGGGGGCTACACCTTC. As protein: CASSQDSWGQGGYTF.

The rearrangement links TRBV2 to TRBJ1-4; tentatively, D is TRBD1 (5 bases). The V gene lost 1 base and the J gene lost 7 bases, with 10 bases spanning the gap. Germline CDR1 and CDR2: SNHLY and FYNNEI. The CDR3 sequence is 14 residues long. The CDR3 region is CASSEGGRSEKLFF. DNA of the CDR3: TGTGCCAGCAGTGAAGGGGGGAGGAGTGAAAAACTGTTTTTT. Together with reference TRBV2 and TRBJ1-4, the CDR3 gives the full variable domain: EPEVTQTPSHQVTQMGQEVILRCVPISNHLYFYWYRQILGQKVEFLVSFYNNEISEKSEIFDDQFSVERPDGSNFTLKIRSTKLEDSAMYFCASSEGGRSEKLFFGSGTQLSVL.

CDR3 in amino acids: CASSSGGGVGYTF. The CDR3 DNA sequence: TGTGCCAGCAGCTCGGGAGGAGGGGTTGGCTACACCTTC. The chain carries TRBV11-1 and TRBJ1-2; D may be TRBD1 (5 bases). This CDR3 has 13 amino acids. Trimming removed 4 bases at V and 7 bases at J, with 13 bases between. The germline CDR1 and CDR2 sequences are SGHAT and FQDESV (reference sequence).

This rearrangement joins TRBV5-5 to TRBJ1-5; the D is unclear. There are 16 residues in the CDR3. V lost 0 bases to trimming and J lost 2 bases, with 12 bases between them. Germline assignment: CDR1 SGHKS and CDR2 YYEKEE (reference sequence). The CDR3 DNA reads as TGTGCCAGCAGCTTGGTGGCGGGTGTGGGCAATCAGCCCCAGCATTTT. It translates to CASSLVAGVGNQPQHF.

The V gene is TRBV4-2, the J gene TRBJ1-1; TRBD1 aligns across 9 bases. The CDR3 sequence is 14 residues long. V shed 4 bases, J shed 3 bases, and the junction held 3 bases outside the gene matches. Germline lookup yields CDR1 LGHNA and CDR2 YNFKEQ. The CDR3: CASSLGTGHTEAFF. CDR3 DNA: TGTGCCAGCAGCCTTGGGACAGGGCACACTGAAGCTTTCTTT.

The chain joins TRBV12-5 to TRBJ2-1, with 7 bases lining up with TRBD1. Per the germline V gene, CDR1 is LGHNT and CDR2 is FRNRAP. V shed 6 bases and J 5 bases; nucleotides not matched to a gene: 10. There are 15 residues in the CDR3. The DNA of the CDR3 is TGTGCTAGTGGCGCAACCGGGACAGTCGACAATGAGCAGTTCTTC. The encoded protein is CASGATGTVDNEQFF.

The chain has TRBV28 and TRBJ1-2; tentative D call: TRBD1 (6 bases). Germline V gene data show CDR1 as MDHEN and CDR2 as SYDVKM. With 8 bases removed from V and 4 bases from J, the gap between germline ends came to 11 bases. This CDR3 region has 12 residues. The CDR3 DNA sequence: TGTGCCAGCTGGGGGCATTTCTATGGCTACACCTTC. It specifies CASWGHFYGYTF.

The CDR3 protein is CASSDPSAGGYTF. For the CDR3, the DNA is TGTGCCAGCAGTGACCCGAGCGCTGGTGGCTACACCTTC. The chain recombines TRBV6-4 with TRBJ1-2; no definite D call. Germline CDR1 is MRHNA and CDR2 is SNTAGT. This CDR3 has 13 amino acids. The ends were cut back, 2 bases at V and 7 bases at J, with 11 bases in the middle.